These 7 T cell receptor beta chains originate from one sample sequenced in a study of CD8+CD57+ T cells in acquired aplastic anemia (dated by TCRdb to 2016 to 2019). Instrument on record: Illumina HiSeq 2000. Genomic DNA was used as template for profiling of TCR beta VDJ combinations and CDR3 sequences. TCRdb took the public reads, trimmed them with fastp at Q25, ran MiXCR for clone calling and kept in-frame beta chains. CDR3 protein duplicates are merged, each entry listing the most common genes and DNA. Counted in this sample were 400,000 to 600,000 distinct CDR3 sequences; less than 35% of them appeared once. Roughly 0.8% of the sample goes to the ten largest clones. The patients picked for sequencing were ones in whom flow cytometry had shown an expansion of CD8+CD57+ cells. Sequencing was done on a sample of sorted CD4+, CD8+, or CD8+CD57+ T cells (not recorded which) from PBMCs. Receptors originate from a human donor with aplastic anemia.

This clonotype was counted many times. The J gene is TRBJ1-1, the V gene TRBV15; D is unresolved. V lost 0 bases to trimming and J lost 5 bases, with 13 bases between them. CDR3 length: 15 residues. Germline V gene sequence: CDR1 LNHNV, CDR2 YYDKDF (reference sequence). CDR3 protein: CATSREDLVMTEAFF. CDR3 in DNA: TGTGCCACCAGCAGAGAAGACTTGGTCATGACTGAAGCTTTCTTT.

This chain connects TRBV20-1 to TRBJ1-1; no firm D call. CDR1 is DFQATT and CDR2 is SNEGSKA in the germline V gene (reference sequence). The ends were cut back, 6 bases at V and 1 base at J, with 15 bases in the middle. The CDR3 contains 14 residues. CDR3 residues: CSAPTGSRNTEAFF. The CDR3, as DNA: TGCAGTGCCCCTACGGGCAGCAGGAACACTGAAGCTTTCTTT.

This clonotype was detected many times. V gene TRBV9 combines with J gene TRBJ1-6; the D gene is possibly TRBD1 (5 bases). The length of the CDR3 is 15 residues. The ends were cut back, 0 bases at V and 4 bases at J, with 8 bases in the middle. Germline values: CDR1 SGDLS, CDR2 YYNGEE. CDR3 in amino acids: CASSVDWGYNSPLHF. As DNA, the CDR3 is TGTGCCAGCAGCGTAGATTGGGGGTATAATTCACCCCTCCACTTT.

To note about this clonotype: A much larger clonotype is one base distant, so this may be a read error. The rearrangement uses TRBV20-1 and TRBJ2-7, with D possibly TRBD1 on 6 matching bases. CDR3 size: 11 residues. CDR1 and CDR2 (germline): DFQATT, SNEGSKA (reference sequence). CDR3 protein: CSAKGGDERYF. The CDR3 DNA reads as TGCAGTGCTAAAGGGGGTGACGAGCGGTACTTC.

The J gene is TRBJ2-2, the V gene TRBV20-1; the D is unclear. Trimming left V 2 bases short and J 3 bases short, with 7 bases between. The germline V gene has CDR1 DFQATT and CDR2 SNEGSKA (reference sequence). This CDR3 has 13 amino acids. CDR3 DNA: TGCAGTGCTAGACTGTCGGACACCGGGGAGCTGTTTTTT. Its translation is CSARLSDTGELFF.

This clonotype was observed a few times. The chain joins TRBV2 to TRBJ1-1, with a possible D match to TRBD1 (6 bases). This CDR3 spans 13 amino acids. In germline, CDR1 is SNHLY, CDR2 FYNNEI. Trimming removed 5 bases from V and 11 bases from J, with 18 bases in between. The CDR3 is CASSLGRRGLAFF. CDR3 in DNA: TGTGCCAGCAGTTTGGGGAGAAGGGGGTTGGCTTTCTTT.

The chain employs TRBV10-3 and TRBJ2-7, with 11 bases aligning to TRBD1. The CDR3 has 12 residues. V lost 10 bases, J lost 7 bases, and 6 bases stayed unmatched. Germline V gene lookup returns CDR1 ENHRY and CDR2 SYGVKD. The CDR3: CATAGTGGEQYF. In DNA, the CDR3 is TGTGCCACCGCCGGGACAGGGGGAGAGCAGTACTTC.